Reported below is one T cell receptor beta chain. This sample is part of a study of shared clonotypes between healthy human individuals. Some clones are missing from TCRdb's copy, which holds only in-frame ones; the method was immunoSEQ multiplex PCR. The data hold about 1 million clones, with approximately 68% observed a single time. Germline loops: CDR1 MGHRA, CDR2 YSYEKL. CDR3 length: 16 amino acids. J lost 1 base, V lost 0 bases, and 5 bases had no gene match. The rearrangement joins TRBV4-1 to TRBJ2-5; 7 bases line up with TRBD2. The source of this sequence is a man aged 18 to 30 in good health. The sample comprised memory CD4+ T cells sorted from blood. Subset of the sample: CD45RA-negative fraction. The CDR3 loop reads CASSQDGGGVQETQYF. The CDR3 DNA reads as TGCGCCAGCAGCCAAGACGGGGGAGGGGTCCAAGAGACCCAGTACTTC.